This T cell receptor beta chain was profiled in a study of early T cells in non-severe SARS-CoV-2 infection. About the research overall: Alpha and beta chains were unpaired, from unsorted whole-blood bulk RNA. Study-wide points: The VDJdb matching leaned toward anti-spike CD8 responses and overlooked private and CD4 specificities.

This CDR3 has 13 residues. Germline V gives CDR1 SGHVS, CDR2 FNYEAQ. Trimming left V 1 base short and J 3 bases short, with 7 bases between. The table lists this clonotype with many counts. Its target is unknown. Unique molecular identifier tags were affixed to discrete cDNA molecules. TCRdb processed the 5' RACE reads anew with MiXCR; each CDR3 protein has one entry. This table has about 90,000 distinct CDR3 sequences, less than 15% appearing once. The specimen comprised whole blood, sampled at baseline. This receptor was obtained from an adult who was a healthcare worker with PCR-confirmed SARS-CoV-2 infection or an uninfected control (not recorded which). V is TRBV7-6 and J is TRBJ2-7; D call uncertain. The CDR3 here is CASSLGPSYEQYF. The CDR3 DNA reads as TGTGCCAGCAGCTTAGGACCCAGCTACGAGCAGTACTTC. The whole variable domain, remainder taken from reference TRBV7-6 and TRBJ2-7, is GAGVSQSPRYKVTKRGQDVALRCDPISGHVSLYWYRQALGQGPEFLTYFNYEAQQDKSGLPNDRFSAERPEGSISTLTIQRTEQRDSAMYRCASSLGPSYEQYFGPGTRLTVT.